Listed here are 16 T cell receptor beta chains from one sample, sequenced in a study of blood T cells in healthy people across ages. For the second PCR, which ran for about 6 to 11 cycles, a sample-barcoded 5' primer and a J-beta primer mix were used. TCRdb processed the 5' RACE reads anew with MiXCR; each CDR3 protein has one entry. The sample yields 1.5 million to 2 million distinct CDR3 sequences, about 50% seen once. Sequenced: blood. These receptors all come from a middle-aged woman in good health.

This clonotype has more than one count but fewer than ten. The chain uses TRBV10-3 and TRBJ2-4; D is ambiguous. The CDR3 totals 13 residues. Germline CDR1 and CDR2: ENHRY and SYGVKD. V dropped 0 bases and J dropped 6 bases, with 6 bases sitting between them. DNA for the CDR3: TGTGCCATCAGTGAGTCCACGGTAAACATTCAGTACTTC. It specifies CAISESTVNIQYF.

The CDR3: CASSSRYRDSQETQYF. The CDR3 nucleotides read TGTGCCAGCAGTTCCAGATACAGGGACAGCCAAGAGACCCAGTACTTC. The V gene is TRBV12-3 or TRBV12-4, the J gene TRBJ2-5; 7 nucleotides align to TRBD1. Trimming removed 4 bases from V and 1 base from J; junction bases left unmatched: 9. The CDR3 is 16 amino acids.

CDR3 bases: TGTGCCAGCTCATCCGGGACAGGGGACTACTACGAGCAGTACTTC. Encoded protein: CASSSGTGDYYEQYF. The chain couples TRBV18 to TRBJ2-7; 10 positions agree with TRBD1. CDR1 and CDR2 (germline): KGHSH, LQKENI. V lost 5 bases to trimming and J lost 3 bases; unmatched junction nucleotides: 7. The CDR3 has 15 amino acids.

This chain links TRBV6-1 with TRBJ2-7; a weak D match, TRBD2 (6 bases). This CDR3 region has 12 residues. Germline CDR1 reads MNHNS; CDR2 reads SASEGT. The CDR3 DNA sequence: TGTTGCGCATGGGGGGACCACTACGAGCAGTACTTC. It specifies CCAWGDHYEQYF.

This sequence joins TRBV28 and TRBJ2-3, with 8 bases fitting TRBD2. This CDR3 region has 18 residues. The J segment lost 0 bases and the V segment lost 2 bases, leaving 10 bases of the junction unmatched. From germline, CDR1 is MDHEN and CDR2 SYDVKM. The CDR3 sequence: CASSLAGGLPRSTDTQYF. In nucleotides, the CDR3 is TGTGCCAGCAGTTTAGCGGGGGGCCTCCCACGCAGCACAGATACGCAGTATTTT. The whole variable domain, filled in from reference TRBV28 and TRBJ2-3, reads DVKVTQSSRYLVKRTGEKVFLECVQDMDHENMFWYRQDPGLGLRLIYFSYDVKMKEKGDIPEGYSVSREKKERFSLILESASTNQTSMYLCASSLAGGLPRSTDTQYFGPGTRLTVL.

The chain links TRBV7-6 to TRBJ2-3, with 9 bases lining up with TRBD2. The CDR3 has 15 residues. The germline V gene has CDR1 SGHVS and CDR2 FNYEAQ. Trimming at V came to 5 bases and at J to 4 bases, leaving 7 bases not matched to a gene. The CDR3 DNA reads TGTGCCAGCAGCCTGATAGCGGGAGAGGCAGATACGCAGTATTTT. It translates to CASSLIAGEADTQYF.

V is TRBV4-1 and J is TRBJ2-5; D gene unclear. The J call is doubtful: the DNA matches TRBJ2-7 better. CDR1 and CDR2 (germline): MGHRA, YSYEKL. The CDR3 runs 14 residues. The CDR3 DNA is TGCGCCAGCAGCCAAGATTCGGGTTACTACGAGCAGTACTTC. It codes for CASSQDSGYYEQYF.

The chain has TRBV7-2 and TRBJ2-7; TRBD1 matches 8 bases. The CDR3 has 18 residues. Germline CDR1 reads SGHTA; CDR2 reads FQGNSA. V gave up 0 bases and J gave up 0 bases; unmatched junction bases: 10. CDR3 sequence reads: CASSLAEYRGVSSYEQYF. The CDR3 DNA follows: TGTGCCAGCAGCTTAGCCGAGTACAGGGGGGTCAGCTCCTACGAGCAGTACTTC.

The chain is built from TRBV7-2 and TRBJ1-2; D might be TRBD1 (5 bases). The CDR3 spans 16 residues. V lost 2 bases and J 5 bases, leaving 18 bases between the germline ends. Germline V gene lookup returns CDR1 SGHTA and CDR2 FQGNSA. Here the CDR3 reads CASSLPGDPRSYGYTF. In nucleotides, the CDR3 is TGTGCCAGCAGCTTACCGGGGGACCCCCGGAGTTATGGCTACACCTTC.

The chain combines TRBV29-1 with TRBJ1-2; D uncertain. The CDR3 is 13 residues long. The V and J ends lost 6 bases and 6 bases respectively, with 17 bases between them. Germline V gives CDR1 SQVTM, CDR2 ANQGSEA. The CDR3 DNA sequence: TGCAGCGTCGACGCTAGAGGTCTTGATGGCTACACCTTC. Translation: CSVDARGLDGYTF.

The rearrangement joins TRBV20-1 to TRBJ2-7; 13 bases line up with TRBD2. Germline values: CDR1 DFQATT, CDR2 SNEGSKA (reference sequence). With V trimmed by 6 bases and J by 7 bases, 12 bases remained unmatched. The CDR3 has 15 residues. For the CDR3, the DNA is TGCAGTGCGGATAGACTAGCGGGGGGCTACAATGAGCAGTACTTC. It codes for CSADRLAGGYNEQYF.

The rearrangement links TRBV10-3 to TRBJ2-3, with D unclear. There are 15 residues in the CDR3. V was shortened by 3 bases and J by 4 bases, with 14 bases between the two germline ends. Germline values: CDR1 ENHRY, CDR2 SYGVKD. The CDR3 here is CAISDPLRSPDTQYF. DNA for the CDR3: TGTGCCATCAGTGATCCGCTGCGTAGCCCAGATACGCAGTATTTT.

This clonotype was detected only a few times. The DNA is omitted, as the CDR3 cannot be located on it reliably, and the CDR3 follows TCRdb's listing. V and J are TRBV28 and TRBJ2-1; the D call of TRBD1 is as the table states it, not checked on the DNA. The CDR3 length equals 16 residues, ends included. CDR1 and CDR2 (germline): MDHEN, SYDVKM. CDR3 residues: CASSSSGVGSYNEQFF.

There are a few counts of this clonotype. The rearrangement joins TRBV7-2 to TRBJ2-7; D not resolved. CDR1 is SGHTA and CDR2 is FQGNSA in the germline V gene. Trimming took off 3 bases at V and 4 bases at J, with 13 bases between the two ends. The CDR3 totals 14 residues. The CDR3 protein is CASSLSNGKYEQYF. CDR3 in DNA: TGTGCCAGCAGCTTGTCCAACGGTAAATACGAGCAGTACTTC.

The rearrangement joins TRBV27 to TRBJ1-2, with a tentative D call TRBD1 (6 bases). This CDR3 has 17 amino acids. Germline CDR1 and CDR2: MNHEY and SMNVEV (reference sequence). V was trimmed by 0 bases and J by 4 bases, leaving 18 bases between them. The CDR3 is CASSLSHRALVIYGYTF. In nucleotides, the CDR3 is TGTGCCAGCAGTTTATCGCACAGGGCCTTGGTTATCTATGGCTACACCTTC.

This clonotype appeared a few times. This chain connects TRBV5-1 to TRBJ2-7, with D unresolved. In germline, CDR1 is SGHRS, CDR2 YFSETQ. This CDR3 region has 15 residues. Trimming shortened V by 9 bases and J by 6 bases, and 25 bases separated the two germline ends. CDR3 in amino acids: CATMQDGPLSGEQYF. DNA for the CDR3: TGCGCCACCATGCAGGACGGTCCCCTATCTGGCGAGCAGTACTTC. The complete variable domain, with remaining parts taken from reference TRBV5-1 and TRBJ2-7, reads KAGVTQTPRYLIKTRGQQVTLSCSPISGHRSVSWYQQTPGQGLQFLFEYFSETQRNKGNFPGRFSGRQFSNSRSEMNVSTLELGDSALYLCATMQDGPLSGEQYFGPGTRLTVT.